Below, 21 T cell receptor beta chains from the same sample are listed, as sequenced in a study of OX40 agonist ivuxolimab in advanced cancers. The table came from immunoSEQ multiplex PCR; TCRdb's copy has only in-frame clones and leaves some out. The sample includes fewer than 13,000 clones, 79% seen only once; the top ten take approximately 36%. The source material was CD4+ or CD8+ T cells sorted from blood, sampled in a trial of the OX40 agonist ivuxolimab. These receptors were taken from an adult with an advanced solid tumor such as melanoma, head and neck, liver or kidney cancer.

The table lists this clone with a count of one. This chain links TRBV19 with TRBJ2-3; 11 nucleotides match TRBD2. The V gene end was trimmed by 6 bases and the J gene end by 4 bases; junction bases not matched to a gene: 6. The CDR3 has 15 amino acids. Germline CDR1 LNHDA, CDR2 SQIVND (reference sequence). The CDR3 coding sequence is TGTGCCAGTAGCGCTAGCGGGAGGACCTCAGATACGCAGTATTTT. Encoded protein: CASSASGRTSDTQYF.

The V call is TRBV7-3, the J call TRBJ1-1, with D possibly being TRBD1 (6 bases). Trimming cost V 2 bases and J 0 bases, with 22 bases left between them. The CDR3 loop spans 19 amino acids. Germline V gene sequence: CDR1 SGHTA, CDR2 FQGTGA. The CDR3 sequence: CASSLDRFSISVLNTEAFF. In DNA, the CDR3 is TGTGCCAGCAGCTTAGACAGGTTCTCAATTTCTGTGCTGAACACTGAAGCTTTCTTT. The full variable domain, its missing parts supplied by reference TRBV7-3 and TRBJ1-1, is GAGVSQTPSNKVTEKGKYVELRCDPISGHTALYWYRQSLGQGPEFLIYFQGTGAADDSGLPNDRFFAVRPEGSVSTLKIQRTERGDSAVYLCASSLDRFSISVLNTEAFFGQGTRLTVV.

V usage is TRBV7-1 and J usage is TRBJ1-2; 9 positions agree with TRBD1. TRBV7-1 is designated an ORF whose function remains uncertain. This CDR3 is 16 amino acids long. V was pared by 5 bases and J by 3 bases, with 10 bases of the junction left unmatched. The CDR3: CASSDVTGTGYYGYTF. CDR3 nucleotides: TGTGCCAGCAGCGACGTTACCGGGACAGGGTACTATGGCTACACCTTC.

The chain links TRBV28 to TRBJ2-3, with a possible D match to TRBD2 (6 bases). Between the trimmed V and J ends, which lost 5 bases and 3 bases, there was a span of 15 bases. The CDR3 spans 15 residues. Germline V CDR1 and CDR2: MDHEN, SYDVKM. This CDR3 is CASSPRDWGTDTQYF. As DNA, the CDR3 is TGTGCCAGCAGTCCCCGGGACTGGGGAACAGATACGCAGTATTTT. The full variable domain, rest sourced from reference TRBV28 and TRBJ2-3, is DVKVTQSSRYLVKRTGEKVFLECVQDMDHENMFWYRQDPGLGLRLIYFSYDVKMKEKGDIPEGYSVSREKKERFSLILESASTNQTSMYLCASSPRDWGTDTQYFGPGTRLTVL.

V and J are TRBV5-1 and TRBJ1-2; D unresolved. V lost 0 bases, J lost 0 bases, and 9 bases lay in between. Germline CDR1 SGHRS, CDR2 YFSETQ. The CDR3 covers 15 residues. The CDR3 region has the DNA TGCGCCAGCAGCTTGGTCGGGTTAGCTAACTATGGCTACACCTTC. Translating gives CASSLVGLANYGYTF.

CDR3 in DNA: TGTGCCAGCAGCCTCGGGACAGGGGGAGGATACGAGCAGTACTTC. It specifies CASSLGTGGGYEQYF. The rearrangement links TRBV11-2 to TRBJ2-7, with 11 bases fitting TRBD1. The V segment lost 5 bases and the J segment 4 bases; nucleotides outside the gene matches: 7. Looked up from germline, CDR1 is SGHAT and CDR2 is FQNNGV. CDR3 length: 15 amino acids.

V usage is TRBV28 and J usage is TRBJ2-1, with a possible D match to TRBD2 (6 bases). The CDR3 totals 15 residues. Germline-derived CDR1 and CDR2 are MDHEN and SYDVKM. The germline V and J ends were trimmed by 6 bases and 4 bases, with 16 bases remaining between them. CDR3 sequence (DNA): TGTGCCAGCAGGCTTCCGCGGGGCGGGTACAATGAGCAGTTCTTC. Its translation: CASRLPRGGYNEQFF.

The genes are TRBV30 and TRBJ1-4; unclear D gene. The CDR3 is made up of 12 amino acids. Germline V CDR1 and CDR2: GTSNPN, SVGIG (reference sequence). V lost 4 bases and J lost 12, with 15 bases in between. In DNA, the CDR3 is TGTGCCTGGAACCATCGGACGGTAGAACTGTTTTTT. Translated, it gives CAWNHRTVELFF.

The rearrangement links TRBV13 to TRBJ2-7; TRBD1 might be the D (5 bases). With 0 bases removed from V and 0 bases from J, the gap between germline ends came to 9 bases. The CDR3 covers 15 residues. CDR1 PRHDT and CDR2 FYEKMQ come from the germline V gene (reference sequence). CDR3 coding DNA: TGTGCCAGCAGCTTAGGTATAGACAGCTCCTACGAGCAGTACTTC. Protein sequence: CASSLGIDSSYEQYF.

This rearrangement joins TRBV6-6 to TRBJ2-7; no reliable D call. Trimming stripped 6 bases from V and 3 bases from J, with 15 bases between. Germline V gives CDR1 MNHNY, CDR2 SVGAGI (reference sequence). This CDR3 comprises 14 residues. The CDR3 loop is CASSSPGQFYEQYF. The DNA for the CDR3 is TGTGCCAGCAGCTCTCCGGGCCAATTCTACGAGCAGTACTTC.

V is TRBV5-6 and J is TRBJ2-5; D may match TRBD1 or TRBD2 (5 bases each). Gene TRBJ2-7 matches the end of the DNA better, so the J call may be wrong. This CDR3 contains 16 residues. The V gene's germline CDR1 is SGHDT and CDR2 YYEEEE. For the CDR3, the DNA is TGTGCCAGCAGCCACTTTCTGGGGGATATCGCCTACGAGCAGTACTTC. Amino acid sequence: CASSHFLGDIAYEQYF.

This clone was detected a few times. The chain has TRBV10-3 and TRBJ1-3, with unresolved D. CDR3 length: 16 amino acids. Germline V gives CDR1 ENHRY, CDR2 SYGVKD. V lost 0 bases and J 0 bases, leaving 9 bases between the germline ends. As DNA, the CDR3 is TGTGCCATCAGTGAGTCGCTCGTGCGCTCTGGAAACACCATATATTTT. This gives the protein CAISESLVRSGNTIYF.

To note about this clone: A junction end diverges from the germline sequence, so it may reflect a read error. The chain combines TRBV19 with TRBJ1-1, with 7 bases fitting TRBD1. The CDR3 consists of 14 residues. The germline gives CDR1 LNHDA, CDR2 SQIVND (reference sequence). The CDR3 spells CASSPGTANSEAFF. The CDR3 bases are TGTGCCAGTAGTCCCGGGACAGCGAACAGTGAAGCTTTCTTT.

The gene calls are TRBV4-3 and TRBJ2-7; a weak D match, TRBD1 (6 bases). From germline, CDR1 is LGHNA and CDR2 YSLEER. The CDR3 sequence is 16 residues long. V was cut by 0 bases and J by 2 bases, with 14 bases left in between. The CDR3 DNA sequence: TGCGCCAGCAGCCAAGAATCCGGGACACTAGCCTACGAGCAGTACTTC. Its protein is CASSQESGTLAYEQYF.

This clone was observed once. The CDR3 region is CASSLRQGFDIQYF. In DNA, the CDR3 is TGTGCCAGCAGCTTACGACAGGGGTTTGACATTCAGTACTTC. The chain recombines TRBV7-8 with TRBJ2-4; 8 positions match TRBD1. CDR3 length: 14 residues. The V and J ends lost 2 bases and 8 bases, in that order; junction bases with no gene match: 5. Germline V lookup: CDR1 SGHVS, CDR2 FQNEAQ.

In DNA form, the CDR3 reads TGCAGCGTTGAGGGTAGCGAACTCACAGATACGCAGTATTTT. Translated, it gives CSVEGSELTDTQYF. The chain is built from TRBV29-1 and TRBJ2-3, with a possible D match to TRBD2 (5 bases). This CDR3 is 14 amino acids long. Germline loops: CDR1 SQVTM, CDR2 ANQGSEA. The germline V and J ends were trimmed by 3 bases and 2 bases, with 12 bases remaining between them.

The table lists this clone with a count of one. The chain couples TRBV6-6 to TRBJ2-3; no reliable D call. V was trimmed by 2 bases and J by 2 bases, leaving 8 bases between them. The germline V gene has CDR1 MNHNY and CDR2 SVGAGI (reference sequence). The CDR3 contains 14 residues. DNA of the CDR3: TGTGCCAGCAGTTACAGTCTATTCACAGATACGCAGTATTTT. Translating gives CASSYSLFTDTQYF.

The V call is TRBV7-2, the J call TRBJ1-2, with D possibly TRBD1 on 5 matching bases. This CDR3 is 14 amino acids long. Trimming took 1 base from V and 5 from J, leaving 11 bases between them. Germline V CDR1 and CDR2: SGHTA, FQGNSA. The CDR3: CASSLGARGYGYTF. The CDR3 DNA reads as TGTGCCAGCAGCTTAGGGGCTCGGGGGTATGGCTACACCTTC.

V usage is TRBV7-3 and J usage is TRBJ1-1; D not certain. This CDR3 is built from 13 residues. Trimming took 2 bases from V and 1 from J, leaving 5 bases between them. Germline V lookup: CDR1 SGHTA, CDR2 FQGTGA. CDR3 amino acids: CASSLGTNTEAFF. The CDR3 region has the DNA TGTGCCAGCAGCTTAGGTACGAACACTGAAGCTTTCTTT.

The chain recombines TRBV11-1 with TRBJ2-1, with D uncertain. Trimming stripped 3 bases from V and 12 bases from J, with 21 bases between. CDR1 SGHAT and CDR2 FQDESV come from the germline V gene (reference sequence). This CDR3 is 15 amino acids long. CDR3 DNA: TGTGCCAGCAGCTTCTCGGGCAGGAAGGATGTCGGGCAGTTCTTC. Residues: CASSFSGRKDVGQFF. Full variable domain (remainder filled in from reference TRBV11-1 and TRBJ2-1): EAEVAQSPRYKITEKSQAVAFWCDPISGHATLYWYRQILGQGPELLVQFQDESVVDDSQLPKDRFSAERLKGVDSTLKIQPAELGDSAMYLCASSFSGRKDVGQFFGPGTRLTVL.

The chain employs TRBV19 and TRBJ2-3; the D gene is possibly TRBD2 (6 bases). Germline loops: CDR1 LNHDA, CDR2 SQIVND (reference sequence). Trimming removed 3 bases at V and 3 bases at J, with 13 bases between. The CDR3 is 15 amino acids. CDR3 coding DNA: TGTGCCAGTAGTATCTGGGCGGGAAGTACAGATACGCAGTATTTT. This sequence encodes CASSIWAGSTDTQYF.